The 4 T cell receptor beta chains presented below share a single source sample, sequenced in a study of shared T cell receptors in the human thymus. Repertoires were generated with immunoSEQ multiplex PCR, while TCRdb's copy carries only in-frame clones and drops some. The table shows approximately 760,000 clones, with 70% to 90% occurring only once. Separately, the same data were catalogued under a study of human thymus T cells.

The sequencing sample was made of thymocytes. All receptors come from a girl less than two years old with a congenital heart defect.

The rearrangement uses TRBV4-1 and TRBJ1-3, with D maybe TRBD1 (5 bases). The length of the CDR3 is 16 residues. CDR1 is MGHRA and CDR2 is YSYEKL in the germline V gene. Trimming shortened V by 1 base and J by 2 bases, and 12 bases separated the two germline ends. CDR3 amino acids: CASSQGAAGTGNTIYF. The CDR3 DNA reads as TGCGCCAGCAGCCAAGGGGCGGCAGGGACTGGAAACACCATATATTTT.

The J gene is TRBJ1-5, the V gene TRBV12-5, with a tentative D call TRBD1 (6 bases). Germline assignment: CDR1 LGHNT and CDR2 FRNRAP. V was pared by 4 bases and J by 2 bases, with 24 bases between. CDR3 length: 19 residues. The CDR3 protein is CASGSIPYRVGLGNQPQHF. As DNA, the CDR3 is TGTGCTAGTGGTTCGATACCCTACAGGGTAGGGTTGGGCAATCAGCCCCAGCATTTT.

This sequence joins TRBV10-3 and TRBJ2-7; weak D call: TRBD1 (5 bases). Germline CDR1 and CDR2: ENHRY and SYGVKD. With 8 bases removed from V and 2 bases from J, the gap between germline ends came to 10 bases. The CDR3 sequence is 12 residues long. The CDR3 DNA is TGTGCCATCGGGCAGGGCCCCTACGAGCAGTACTTC. It translates to CAIGQGPYEQYF.

The table lists this clone with a count of one. This sequence joins TRBV10-3 and TRBJ1-5; a possible D gene is TRBD1 (6 bases). V shed 6 bases and J shed 5 bases, with 14 bases lying between them. The CDR3 loop spans 14 amino acids. CDR1 ENHRY and CDR2 SYGVKD come from the germline V gene. CDR3: CAIRGDRPYQPQHF. DNA for the CDR3: TGTGCCATCAGAGGCGACAGGCCCTATCAGCCCCAGCATTTT.